The rows below give T cell receptor beta chains drawn from one sample of a study of identifying expanded T cells in peripheral blood. Some clones are missing from TCRdb's copy, which holds only in-frame ones; the method was immunoSEQ multiplex PCR. The sample consists of 90,000 to 100,000 clones, roughly 87% of them appearing once. Sequencing was performed on blood. Receptors were obtained from a person aged 18 to 75 in good health. Both conserved end residues are part of each CDR3. D genes are given only for firm matches. The size of a clone is reported for some rows only, either as once, few or many, or as a class for expanded clones.

CDR3 DNA | CDR3 protein | J gene | V gene | D gene | clone size
TGTGCCAGCAGCAAAGGGAGCGGACTAGCCAAAAACATTCAGTACTTC | CASSKGSGLAKNIQYF | TRBJ2-4 | TRBV21-1 | NA | NA
TGTGCCAGCAGCTTGGGCAGCCAAGAGACCCAGTACTTC | CASSLGSQETQYF | TRBJ2-5 | TRBV5-5 | NA | once
TGTGCCAGCAGCCAAGGAGGGTACCAAGAGACCCAGTACTTC | CASSQGGYQETQYF | TRBJ2-5 | TRBV14 | NA | NA
TGTGCCAGCACCAGGGAGGGGATGGGGGAGCTGTTTTTT | CASTREGMGELFF | TRBJ2-2 | TRBV13 | TRBD2 | few
TGTGCCAGCAGTGTCAGACAGGGCGCGAGAGTCAGTGAGCAGTTCTTC | CASSVRQGARVSEQFF | TRBJ2-1 | TRBV27 | TRBD1 | NA
TGCGCCAGTGCGGTGGGCTACGAGCAGTACTTC | CASAVGYEQYF | TRBJ2-7 | TRBV5-1 | NA | NA
TGTGCCATCGGCAGAACCGGGACTAGCGGGGGGGCCACCGGGGAGCTGTTTTTT | CAIGRTGTSGGATGELFF | TRBJ2-2 | TRBV10-3 | TRBD2 | NA
TGCGCCAGCAGCCAAGACAGGGGCCCCTCTAACTATGGCTACACCTTC | CASSQDRGPSNYGYTF | TRBJ1-2 | TRBV4-1 | NA | NA
TGTGCCAGCAGACCTAGCGGCGAAGGGAAAAAACTGTTTTTT | CASRPSGEGKKLFF | TRBJ1-4 | TRBV6-5 | NA | NA
TGTGCCAGCAGCCCGGGTAGGGGAGCCAAAAACATTCAGTACTTC | CASSPGRGAKNIQYF | TRBJ2-4 | TRBV6-6 | NA | NA
TGTGCCAGCAGCGTAGCTACAGGGGGCTATGGTGGCTACACCTTC | CASSVATGGYGGYTF | TRBJ1-2 | TRBV9 | TRBD1 | few
TGTGCCAGCAGCTTACAGGGGAGCATAGGAAAACTGTTTTTT | CASSLQGSIGKLFF | TRBJ1-4 | TRBV13 | NA | few
TGTGCCAGCAGCGCGCCCGGGACATCGTATGGCTACACCTTC | CASSAPGTSYGYTF | TRBJ1-2 | TRBV9 | NA | NA
TGTGCCAGCAGCTTCGGTGGGACCTATGGCTACACCTTC | CASSFGGTYGYTF | TRBJ1-2 | TRBV7-9 | NA | NA
TGTGCCAGCTCACCATCCTATCAACTTGGGGGAAGGTCTAACACCGGGGAGCTGTTTTTT | CASSPSYQLGGRSNTGELFF | TRBJ2-2 | TRBV18 | NA | NA
TGCAGCGTTGTCCCCGGGACAGCAGCTTTCACAGATACGCAGTATTTT | CSVVPGTAAFTDTQYF | TRBJ2-3 | TRBV29-1 | TRBD1 | NA
TGTGCCAGCAGCTTGATAAATCGGGGCTACACCTTC | CASSLINRGYTF | TRBJ1-2 | TRBV7-2 | NA | few
TGTGCCAGCAGTCTAACCGGGTACGAGCAGTACTTC | CASSLTGYEQYF | TRBJ2-7 | TRBV6-5 | NA | NA
TGTGCCAGTAGTATACAGGTAGAATTTCATGAGCAGTTCTTC | CASSIQVEFHEQFF | TRBJ2-1 | TRBV19 | NA | NA
TGTGCCACCAGCAGAGTTGGGTTTAGAGGCCCTAAGGGGATCGAGCAGTACTTC | CATSRVGFRGPKGIEQYF | TRBJ2-7 | TRBV15 | NA | NA
TGTGCCAGCCTGGCCGGGGGCGCGGAGACCCAGTACTTC | CASLAGGAETQYF | TRBJ2-5 | TRBV6-1 | NA | NA
TGTGCCTGGAGTAGAACAGGGTGGGCCAAAAACATTCAGTACTTC | CAWSRTGWAKNIQYF | TRBJ2-4 | TRBV30 | NA | NA
TGTGCCAGCAGTTCTACGACAGGCGTCTCCACAGATACGCAGTATTTT | CASSSTTGVSTDTQYF | TRBJ2-3 | TRBV11-3 | NA | NA
TGTGCCTGGACATCGAACAACTACGAGCAGTACTTC | CAWTSNNYEQYF | TRBJ2-7 | TRBV30 | NA | once
TGTGCCTGGAGTGTGGGACAGAATCAGCCCCAGCATTTT | CAWSVGQNQPQHF | TRBJ1-5 | TRBV30 | TRBD1 | NA
TGTGCCAGCAGTGCCCAACCGCAGACGAACACTGAAGCTTTCTTT | CASSAQPQTNTEAFF | TRBJ1-1 | TRBV6-1 | NA | NA
TGCGCCAGCAGCGGGGGACAGGAAGGAGGCTACACCTTC | CASSGGQEGGYTF | TRBJ1-2 | TRBV5-1 | TRBD1 | NA
TGTGCCAGCAGCCTATGGACAGGGCGAATCCCCGGGGAGCTGTTTTTT | CASSLWTGRIPGELFF | TRBJ2-2 | TRBV14 | TRBD1 | NA
TGTGCCAGCTCTGACAGGGGCTATGGCTACACCTTC | CASSDRGYGYTF | TRBJ1-2 | TRBV6-1 | TRBD1 | NA
TGCAGCGTTAAGGGGTGGAACACTGAAGCTTTCTTT | CSVKGWNTEAFF | TRBJ1-1 | TRBV29-1 | NA | NA
TGTGCCAGTAGTATAGGACAGGGATCCTCCTACGAGCAGTACTTC | CASSIGQGSSYEQYF | TRBJ2-7 | TRBV19 | TRBD1 | NA
TGTGCCAGCAGCCCTAGCGGGGCCTCCTACGAGCAGTACTTC | CASSPSGASYEQYF | TRBJ2-7 | TRBV19 | TRBD2 | NA